Shown below are 20 T cell receptor beta chains from a single sample sequenced in a study of blood T cell repertoires in COVID-19. Assay: immunoSEQ multiplex PCR; the TCRdb copy retains only in-frame clones and omits some. The table records about 170,000 clones, about 83% of them present only once. Sequencing was performed on peripheral blood. The receptors here all came from a woman older than 75 with COVID-19, enrolled during active disease.

The chain couples TRBV30 to TRBJ2-3; 9 positions agree with TRBD1. J gave up 2 bases and V 0 bases, and 3 bases lay outside the gene matches. There are 15 residues in the CDR3. Germline V gene lookup returns CDR1 GTSNPN and CDR2 SVGIG (reference sequence). CDR3 nucleotide sequence: TGTGCCTGGAGTGTAGGGACAGGGAACACAGATACGCAGTATTTT. Protein: CAWSVGTGNTDTQYF.

The chain recombines TRBV19 with TRBJ2-7, with 9 bases that match TRBD2. Per germline, CDR1 LNHDA and CDR2 SQIVND (reference sequence). Losses at the gene ends were 4 bases for V and 3 bases for J; bases not matched to a gene: 7. This CDR3 region has 15 residues. In DNA, the CDR3 is TGTGCCAGTAGTAATAGCGGGAGCTTGGGCTACGAGCAGTACTTC. Amino acid sequence: CASSNSGSLGYEQYF.

The genes are TRBV10-3 and TRBJ1-1, with 8 bases identical to TRBD1. Unmatched junction bases numbered 7, after V lost 6 bases and J lost 4 bases. CDR3 length equals 14 residues. Per the germline V gene, CDR1 is ENHRY and CDR2 is SYGVKD. CDR3 loop: CAIRDRTGSTEAFF. The CDR3 DNA reads as TGTGCCATCAGGGATAGGACAGGGAGCACTGAAGCTTTCTTT.

The rearrangement links TRBV18 to TRBJ2-7; D not certain. This CDR3 has 15 amino acids. Looked up from germline, CDR1 is KGHSH and CDR2 is LQKENI. The V and J ends lost 6 bases and 3 bases respectively, with 18 bases between them. This chain's CDR3 is CASSPTSYSGYEQYF. The CDR3 bases are TGTGCCAGCTCCCCGACCTCTTACTCAGGCTACGAGCAGTACTTC.

V and J are TRBV18 and TRBJ1-5, with 10 bases aligning to TRBD1. This CDR3 has 16 residues. V lost 6 bases, J lost 1 base, and 6 bases stayed unmatched. Germline CDR1 reads KGHSH; CDR2 reads LQKENI. Written as DNA, the CDR3 is TGTGCCAGCTCCCGGACAGGGGGAGCGAGCAATCAGCCCCAGCATTTT. Translated: CASSRTGGASNQPQHF.

This chain links TRBV7-8 with TRBJ1-1; 10 bases line up with TRBD1. The CDR3 has 17 residues. V lost 1 base, J lost 3 bases, and 8 bases stayed unmatched. CDR1 and CDR2 (germline): SGHVS, FQNEAQ. CDR3 bases: TGTGCCAGCAGCTTAGGGTGGGACAGGGGACAAGACACTGAAGCTTTCTTT. Translating gives CASSLGWDRGQDTEAFF.

The V call is TRBV9, the J call TRBJ2-7, with TRBD2 identical over 9 bases. Germline CDR1 reads SGDLS; CDR2 reads YYNGEE. This CDR3 region has 15 residues. Trimming removed 2 bases from V and 5 bases from J; junction bases left unmatched: 8. This chain's CDR3 is CASSVSAGGPHEQYF. The CDR3 nucleotides read TGTGCCAGCAGCGTGAGTGCGGGAGGGCCGCACGAGCAGTACTTC.

The chain joins TRBV2 to TRBJ2-3; D unclear. Germline V gene data show CDR1 as SNHLY and CDR2 as FYNNEI. CDR3 length: 13 amino acids. V was pared by 5 bases and J by 0 bases, with 6 bases between. CDR3 protein: CASSFQSTDTQYF. CDR3 nucleotide sequence: TGTGCCAGCAGTTTCCAGAGCACAGATACGCAGTATTTT.

Only one count was recorded for this clone. V gene TRBV27 combines with J gene TRBJ2-3; 7 bases align to TRBD2. Per germline, CDR1 MNHEY and CDR2 SMNVEV (reference sequence). V shed 2 bases, J shed 0 bases, and the junction held 2 bases outside the gene matches. The CDR3 has 15 amino acids. The CDR3 reads CASSLTAGSTDTQYF. The CDR3 nucleotides are TGTGCCAGCAGTTTAACAGCGGGAAGCACAGATACGCAGTATTTT.

The genes are TRBV18 and TRBJ2-3, with 11 nucleotides matching TRBD2. The V gene's germline CDR1 is KGHSH and CDR2 LQKENI. The J segment lost 1 base and the V segment lost 0 bases, leaving 6 bases of the junction unmatched. The CDR3 runs 18 residues. The DNA of the CDR3 is TGTGCCAGCTCACCACCTAGCGGGGGGGCCCGACGCACAGATACGCAGTATTTT. The encoded protein is CASSPPSGGARRTDTQYF.

This clone has only one observation. The J gene is TRBJ2-3, the V gene TRBV9, with 7 bases matching TRBD2. Germline V gene lookup returns CDR1 SGDLS and CDR2 YYNGEE. V gave up 1 base and J gave up 4 bases; unmatched junction bases: 3. The CDR3 is made up of 14 amino acids. CDR3 sequence (DNA): TGTGCCAGCAGCGTACCGGCGGGGGCAGATACGCAGTATTTT. Translating gives CASSVPAGADTQYF.

J is TRBJ2-5 and V is TRBV24-1; TRBD2 aligns across 12 bases. The CDR3 runs to 18 residues. Germline V gene lookup returns CDR1 KGHDR and CDR2 SFDVKD. V dropped 4 bases and J dropped 5; count of bases not matched to a gene: 13. The CDR3 region has the DNA TGTGCCACCAGTGACGCGTCCGCTAGCGGGGGGGCCGGGGAGACCCAGTACTTC. It is translated as CATSDASASGGAGETQYF.

This chain connects TRBV2 to TRBJ2-3, with no clear D. This CDR3 has 12 residues. The ends were cut back, 2 bases at V and 2 bases at J, with 2 bases in the middle. Germline V gene sequence: CDR1 SNHLY, CDR2 FYNNEI. The CDR3 region has the DNA TGTGCCAGCAGTGAATACACAGATACGCAGTATTTT. Its translation is CASSEYTDTQYF.

The rearrangement uses TRBV7-9 and TRBJ2-5; D ambiguous. Trimming removed 1 base from V and 5 bases from J, with 11 bases in between. CDR3 length equals 14 residues. Germline V gene lookup returns CDR1 SEHNR and CDR2 FQNEAQ (reference sequence). The CDR3 spells CASSLVENRETQYF. The CDR3 nucleotides read TGTGCCAGCAGCTTAGTGGAGAATCGGGAGACCCAGTACTTC.

The chain joins TRBV5-1 to TRBJ2-7, with 11 nucleotides matching TRBD2. Trimming took 5 bases from V and 2 from J; bases not matched to a gene: 6. Germline V gene sequence: CDR1 SGHRS, CDR2 YFSETQ. The CDR3 is made up of 15 amino acids. This CDR3 is CASSWGTSGPYEQYF. For the CDR3, the DNA is TGCGCCAGCAGTTGGGGGACTAGCGGACCCTACGAGCAGTACTTC.

The rearrangement links TRBV18 to TRBJ1-6; 9 nucleotides agree with TRBD1. V shed 4 bases and J 9 bases; nucleotides not matched to a gene: 4. The germline CDR1 and CDR2 sequences are KGHSH and LQKENI. There are 14 residues in the CDR3. The CDR3 region is CASSQQGASSPLHF. The CDR3 coding sequence is TGTGCCAGCTCACAACAGGGGGCAAGTTCACCCCTCCACTTT.

This clone has only one observation. The chain carries TRBV20-1 and TRBJ1-4, with TRBD1 matching over 7 bases. Germline trimming cut 6 bases from V and 2 bases from J; bases unmatched to any gene: 6. Germline CDR1 DFQATT, CDR2 SNEGSKA (reference sequence). This CDR3 contains 14 residues. The CDR3 reads CSASQGGTNEKLFF. Written as DNA, the CDR3 is TGCAGTGCCAGTCAGGGGGGTACTAATGAAAAACTGTTTTTT.

The chain carries TRBV7-2 and TRBJ2-7, with 11 bases that match TRBD2. The CDR3 loop spans 14 amino acids. The J segment lost 2 bases and the V segment lost 8 bases, leaving 5 bases of the junction unmatched. Germline CDR1 is SGHTA and CDR2 is FQGNSA. CDR3 DNA sequence: TGTGCCAGCCGCCTAGCGGGGGGTACCTACGAGCAGTACTTC. This codes for CASRLAGGTYEQYF.

The rearrangement uses TRBV28 and TRBJ2-4; D is ambiguous. V lost 7 bases and J lost 7, with 14 bases in between. Germline loops: CDR1 MDHEN, CDR2 SYDVKM. The CDR3 is made up of 13 amino acids. The CDR3 reads CASTLAGVNIQYF. DNA for the CDR3: TGTGCCAGCACCCTCGCAGGTGTTAACATTCAGTACTTC. Full variable domain (remainder filled in from reference TRBV28 and TRBJ2-4): DVKVTQSSRYLVKRTGEKVFLECVQDMDHENMFWYRQDPGLGLRLIYFSYDVKMKEKGDIPEGYSVSREKKERFSLILESASTNQTSMYLCASTLAGVNIQYFGAGTRLSVL.

This clone came up a few times. The chain carries TRBV11-3 and TRBJ2-1; D is perhaps TRBD1 (5 bases). The CDR3 is 15 amino acids. Germline values: CDR1 SGHNT, CDR2 YENEEA. Trimming took 1 base from V and 7 from J, leaving 14 bases between them. CDR3 sequence reads: CASSLAVGVWNEQFF. The CDR3 DNA reads TGTGCCAGCAGCTTAGCCGTAGGGGTTTGGAATGAGCAGTTCTTC.